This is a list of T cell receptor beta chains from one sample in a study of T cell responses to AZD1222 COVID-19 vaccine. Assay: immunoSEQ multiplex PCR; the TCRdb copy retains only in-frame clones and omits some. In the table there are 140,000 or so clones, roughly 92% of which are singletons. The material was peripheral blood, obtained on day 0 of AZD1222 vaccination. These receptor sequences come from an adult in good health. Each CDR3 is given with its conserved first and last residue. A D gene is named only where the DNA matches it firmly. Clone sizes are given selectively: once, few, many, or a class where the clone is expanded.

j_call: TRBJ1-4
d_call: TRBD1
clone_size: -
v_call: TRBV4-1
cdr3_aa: CASSQVPSTGKLFF
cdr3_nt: TGCGCCAGCAGCCAAGTACCCTCGACAGGGAAACTGTTTTTT

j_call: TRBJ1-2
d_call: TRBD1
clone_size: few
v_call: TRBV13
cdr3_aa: CASSLGTTGEGYGYTF
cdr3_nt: TGTGCCAGCAGCTTAGGAACGACAGGGGAAGGCTATGGCTACACCTTC

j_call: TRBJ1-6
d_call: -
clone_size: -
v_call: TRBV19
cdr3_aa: CASSRGGRNSPLHF
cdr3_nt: TGTGCCAGTAGCCGGGGAGGAAGGAATTCACCCCTCCACTTT

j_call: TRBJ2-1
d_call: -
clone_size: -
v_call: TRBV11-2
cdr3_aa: CASTLGQGISNEQFF
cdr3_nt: TGTGCCAGCACCCTGGGGCAGGGAATTAGCAATGAGCAGTTCTTC

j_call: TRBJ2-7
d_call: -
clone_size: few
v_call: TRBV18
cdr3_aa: CASSQIDSYEQYF
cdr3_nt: TGTGCCAGCTCACAGATTGACTCCTACGAGCAGTACTTC

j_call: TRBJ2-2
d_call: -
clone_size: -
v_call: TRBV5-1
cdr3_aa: CASSLLAGTGELFF
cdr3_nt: TGCGCCAGCAGCCTGCTAGCAGGCACCGGGGAGCTGTTTTTT

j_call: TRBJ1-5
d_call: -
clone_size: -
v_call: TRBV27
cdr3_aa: CASSPLRLAAMGGGNQPQHF
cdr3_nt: TGTGCCAGCAGTCCCCTGCGGCTGGCAGCGATGGGGGGTGGCAATCAGCCCCAGCATTTT

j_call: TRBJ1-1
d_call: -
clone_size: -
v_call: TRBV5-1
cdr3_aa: CASSLALGAAEAFF
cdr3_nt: TGCGCCAGCAGCTTGGCCCTGGGGGCGGCTGAAGCTTTCTTT

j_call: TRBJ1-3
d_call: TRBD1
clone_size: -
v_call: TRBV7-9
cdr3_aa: CASSLGEWTGRSGNTIYF
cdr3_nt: TGTGCCAGCAGCTTAGGCGAGTGGACAGGGAGGTCTGGAAACACCATATATTTT

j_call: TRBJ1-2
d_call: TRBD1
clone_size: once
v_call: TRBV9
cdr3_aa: CASSQDRVGGYTF
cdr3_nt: TGTGCCAGCAGTCAAGACAGGGTGGGTGGCTACACCTTC

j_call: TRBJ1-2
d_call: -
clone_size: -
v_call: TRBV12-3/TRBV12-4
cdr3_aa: CASRSTAGGYTF
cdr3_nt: TGTGCCAGCAGATCTACAGCGGGTGGCTACACCTTC

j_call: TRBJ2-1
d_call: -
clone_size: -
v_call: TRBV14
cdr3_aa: CASSQAQGLSSYNEQFF
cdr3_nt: TGTGCCAGCAGCCAAGCCCAGGGTCTAAGCTCCTACAATGAGCAGTTCTTC

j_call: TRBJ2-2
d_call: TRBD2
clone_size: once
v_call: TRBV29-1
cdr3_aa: CSVEGLAGLNTGELFF
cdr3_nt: TGCAGCGTTGAAGGGCTAGCGGGCCTAAACACCGGGGAGCTGTTTTTT

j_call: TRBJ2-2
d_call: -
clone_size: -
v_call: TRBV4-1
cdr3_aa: CASSQGIASNTGELFF
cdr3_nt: TGCGCCAGCAGCCAAGGGATAGCGTCGAACACCGGGGAGCTGTTTTTT

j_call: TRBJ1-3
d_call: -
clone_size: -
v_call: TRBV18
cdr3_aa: CASSPTDSPSGNTIYF
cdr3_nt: TGTGCCAGCTCACCTACGGACAGTCCCTCTGGAAACACCATATATTTT

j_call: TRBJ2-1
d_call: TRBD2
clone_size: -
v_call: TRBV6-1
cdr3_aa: CASSVPPLAGGYNEQFF
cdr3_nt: TGTGCCAGCAGTGTTCCCCCTCTAGCGGGAGGCTACAATGAGCAGTTCTTC

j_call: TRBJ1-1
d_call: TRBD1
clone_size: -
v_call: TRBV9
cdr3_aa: CASSATGGRITEAFF
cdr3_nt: TGTGCCAGCAGCGCGACAGGGGGCAGGATCACTGAAGCTTTCTTT

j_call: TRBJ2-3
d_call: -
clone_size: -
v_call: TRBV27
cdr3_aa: CASSHIAGLTDTQYF
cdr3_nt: TGTGCCAGCAGTCATATTGCGGGCCTCACAGATACGCAGTATTTT

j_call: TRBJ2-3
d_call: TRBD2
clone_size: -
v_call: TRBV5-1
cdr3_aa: CASSLTSDPLADTQYF
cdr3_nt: TGCGCCAGCAGCTTGACTAGCGATCCGCTTGCAGATACGCAGTATTTT

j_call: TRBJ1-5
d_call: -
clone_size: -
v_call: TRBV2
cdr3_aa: CASSEQDRVGQPQHF
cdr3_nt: TGTGCCAGCAGTGAACAGGATAGGGTTGGTCAGCCCCAGCATTTT

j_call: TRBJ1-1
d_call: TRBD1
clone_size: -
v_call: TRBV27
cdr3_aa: CASSNRGRRVDTEAFF
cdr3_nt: TGTGCCAGCAGTAACAGGGGGCGCCGGGTGGACACTGAAGCTTTCTTT

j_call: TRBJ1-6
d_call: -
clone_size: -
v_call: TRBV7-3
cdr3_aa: CASSLNRYPNSPLHF
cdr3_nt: TGTGCCAGCAGCTTAAACCGTTACCCCAATTCACCCCTCCACTTT